The 6 T cell receptor beta chains below all came from one sample that was sequenced in a study of cytomegalovirus exposure and HLA in healthy donors. The PCR employed 60 Vbeta primers together with 13 Jbeta primers. Assay used: immunoSEQ multiplex PCR; TCRdb lists only in-frame clones, some missing. Of some 120,000 clones listed, around 75% are singletons. Sequenced sample: PBMCs. All receptors come from a man younger than 45 in good health and CMV-seronegative.

The chain has TRBV6-6 and TRBJ2-1, with D possibly TRBD1 on 6 matching bases. Germline CDR1 MNHNY, CDR2 SVGAGI (reference sequence). The CDR3 totals 15 residues. The V and J ends lost 6 bases and 14 bases respectively, with 26 bases between them. CDR3 region: CASRLGTSKVEWKFF. Here the CDR3 DNA reads TGTGCCAGCAGATTGGGGACATCGAAGGTGGAGTGGAAGTTCTTC.

The chain couples TRBV28 to TRBJ2-5, with 13 bases fitting TRBD2. Germline V gene lookup returns CDR1 MDHEN and CDR2 SYDVKM. The CDR3 sequence is 17 residues long. The J segment lost 0 bases and the V segment lost 3 bases, leaving 4 bases of the junction unmatched. The CDR3 nucleotides read TGTGCCAGCAGTTTGACTAGCGGGGGGACGTACCAAGAGACCCAGTACTTC. As protein: CASSLTSGGTYQETQYF. The entire variable domain, with the rest obtained from reference TRBV28 and TRBJ2-5, is as follows: DVKVTQSSRYLVKRTGEKVFLECVQDMDHENMFWYRQDPGLGLRLIYFSYDVKMKEKGDIPEGYSVSREKKERFSLILESASTNQTSMYLCASSLTSGGTYQETQYFGPGTRLLVL.

This clone was counted once. J is TRBJ1-1 and V is TRBV29-1, with 7 bases fitting TRBD1. The germline CDR1 and CDR2 sequences are SQVTM and ANQGSEA. V lost 6 bases and J lost 1; bases outside the gene matches: 8. The CDR3 extends over 14 amino acids. CDR3 residues: CSVTRQGANTEAFF. CDR3 sequence (DNA): TGCAGCGTAACGAGACAGGGAGCGAACACTGAAGCTTTCTTT.

The CDR3 DNA follows: TGTGCCACCAGCAGCTCCCTAGCGGGAGATACCTACGAGCAGTACTTC. This codes for CATSSSLAGDTYEQYF. The chain has TRBV15 and TRBJ2-7; the match to TRBD2 covers 10 bases. CDR1 and CDR2 from the germline V gene are LNHNV and YYDKDF (reference sequence). With V trimmed by 3 bases and J by 2 bases, 7 bases remained unmatched. The CDR3 is 16 residues long. Drawing the rest from reference TRBV15 and TRBJ2-7, the complete variable domain is DAMVIQNPRYQVTQFGKPVTLSCSQTLNHNVMYWYQQKSSQAPKLLFHYYDKDFNNEADTPDNFQSRRPNTSFCFLDIRSPGLGDTAMYLCATSSSLAGDTYEQYFGPGTRLTVT.

This clone appeared a single time. The chain carries TRBV30 and TRBJ2-7; 7 positions agree with TRBD1. CDR1 is GTSNPN and CDR2 is SVGIG in the germline V gene (reference sequence). After removal of 2 bases from V and 7 bases from J, the junction contained 5 bases not matched to a gene. The CDR3 spans 12 residues. The DNA of the CDR3 is TGTGCCTGGAGTCTAGACAGGGCTGAGCAGTACTTC. As protein: CAWSLDRAEQYF.

The chain joins TRBV6-5 to TRBJ1-1; tentatively, D is TRBD1 (5 bases). Germline CDR1 and CDR2: MNHEY and SVGAGI. The CDR3 is 13 amino acids. V lost 6 bases and J 1 base, leaving 9 bases between the germline ends. Written as DNA, the CDR3 is TGTGCCAGCAGAGCAAGGGGGAACACTGAAGCTTTCTTT. It is translated as CASRARGNTEAFF.